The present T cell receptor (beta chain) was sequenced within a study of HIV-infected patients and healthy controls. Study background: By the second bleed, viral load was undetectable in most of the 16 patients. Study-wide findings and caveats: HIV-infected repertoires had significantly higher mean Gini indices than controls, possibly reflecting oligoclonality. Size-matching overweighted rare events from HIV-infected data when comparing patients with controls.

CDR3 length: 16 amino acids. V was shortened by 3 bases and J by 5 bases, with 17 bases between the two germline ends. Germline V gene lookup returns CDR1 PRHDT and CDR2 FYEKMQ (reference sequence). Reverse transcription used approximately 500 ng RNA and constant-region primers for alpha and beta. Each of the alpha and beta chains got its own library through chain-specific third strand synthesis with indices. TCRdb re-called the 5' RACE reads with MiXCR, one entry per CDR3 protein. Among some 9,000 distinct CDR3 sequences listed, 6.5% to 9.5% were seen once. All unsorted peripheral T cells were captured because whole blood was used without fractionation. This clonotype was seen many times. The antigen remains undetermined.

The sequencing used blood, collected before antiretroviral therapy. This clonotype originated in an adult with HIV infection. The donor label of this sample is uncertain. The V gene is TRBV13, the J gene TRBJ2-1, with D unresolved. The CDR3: CASSFRFLDDDNEQFF. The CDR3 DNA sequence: TGTGCCAGCAGCTTTAGGTTCCTCGATGACGACAATGAGCAGTTCTTC.